Below, 7 T cell receptor beta chains from the same sample are listed, as sequenced in a study of cytomegalovirus exposure and HLA in healthy donors. The PCR made use of 60 Vbeta and 13 Jbeta primers. TCRdb's table, derived via immunoSEQ multiplex PCR, lists solely in-frame clones and lacks some. The sample lists roughly 150,000 clones, 64% seen once, with over 2.5% in the top ten. The sequencing input was PBMCs. The receptors shown here come from a woman in her twenties or thirties in good health and CMV-seropositive.

V usage is TRBV6-7 and J usage is TRBJ2-3; 10 bases agree with TRBD2. TRBV6-7 is treated as an ORF (open reading frame) with a function not yet certain. The CDR3 runs to 15 residues. Trimming at V came to 7 bases and at J to 6 bases, leaving 10 bases not matched to a gene. CDR3 amino acids: CASTASGRVLDTQYF. The CDR3 nucleotides are TGTGCCAGCACTGCTAGCGGGAGAGTTCTGGATACGCAGTATTTT.

This clone was seen only a few times. Likely a read error: the CDR3 ends without its conserved phenylalanine or tryptophan. The chain uses TRBV30 and TRBJ1-3; no firm D call. CDR1 and CDR2 (germline): GTSNPN, SVGIG (reference sequence). This CDR3 spans 12 amino acids. Trimming removed 0 bases from V and 6 bases from J, with 6 bases in between. In nucleotides, the CDR3 is TGTGCCTGGAGTGTCTGGTTAAACACCATATATGTT. Translating gives CAWSVWLNTIYV.

V and J are TRBV28 and TRBJ1-2; perhaps TRBD1 as D (5 bases). Trimming pared 8 bases from V and 8 bases from J, leaving 18 bases between. This CDR3 contains 13 residues. Per the germline V gene, CDR1 is MDHEN and CDR2 is SYDVKM. The chain's CDR3 is CASGSTVYGGYTF. The DNA of the CDR3 is TGTGCCAGCGGGTCGACAGTCTATGGAGGCTACACCTTC.

Concerning this clone: Relative to the germline gene, one junction end is altered; a read error may explain this. At the DNA level, this CDR3 is encoded by other sequences in the same sample as well. V is TRBV15 and J is TRBJ2-7, with no clear D. Per the germline V gene, CDR1 is LNHNV and CDR2 is YYDKDF (reference sequence). CDR3 length: 11 residues. In nucleotides, the CDR3 is TGTGCCACCGGCCTAGGTAACGAGCAGTATTTC. It encodes CATGLGNEQYF. Drawing the rest from reference TRBV15 and TRBJ2-7, the complete variable domain is DAMVIQNPRYQVTQFGKPVTLSCSQTLNHNVMYWYQQKSSQAPKLLFHYYDKDFNNEADTPDNFQSRRPNTSFCFLDIRSPGLGDTAMYLCATGLGNEQYFGPGTRLTVT.

The CDR3 reads CASSLQEAYEQYF. The DNA of the CDR3 is TGTGCCAGCAGCTTACAGGAAGCCTACGAGCAGTACTTC. The gene calls are TRBV7-9 and TRBJ2-7; D is unclear. The germline CDR1 and CDR2 sequences are SEHNR and FQNEAQ (reference sequence). V was pared by 2 bases and J by 2 bases, with 7 bases between. The CDR3 spans 13 residues.

V and J are TRBV6-5 and TRBJ2-7, with TRBD1 matching over 7 bases. CDR3 length: 13 residues. CDR1 is MNHEY and CDR2 is SVGAGI in the germline V gene. Unmatched junction bases numbered 3, after V lost 4 bases and J lost 3 bases. The CDR3 region has the DNA TGTGCCAGCAGTTCACAGGGGAACTACGAGCAGTACTTC. It encodes CASSSQGNYEQYF.

There are a few counts of this clone. The genes are TRBV4-2 and TRBJ2-7, with TRBD2 matching 8 bases. Germline V CDR1 and CDR2: LGHNA, YNFKEQ. The trim removed 3 bases at V and 3 bases at J, leaving 13 bases unmatched. The CDR3 has 17 residues. This chain's CDR3 is CASSQERTGTSFYEQYF. The CDR3, as DNA: TGTGCCAGCAGCCAGGAACGGACCGGGACTAGTTTCTACGAGCAGTACTTC.